This entry concerns a single TCR beta chain. This sample was included in a study of blood T cell repertoires in COVID-19. Across the study: Acute-phase and convalescent COVID-19 samples originated in the United States, Italy and Spain. Sources were T cells, B-cell-depleted T cells, or PBMCs; the material itself was cDNA or gDNA.

In the original processing: Estimation of nucleated cell counts relied on the amplification of reference gene primers. TCRdb's table, derived via immunoSEQ multiplex PCR, lists solely in-frame clones and lacks some. That table gives V, J and clone size, and the DNA gave D and trimming. The table shows tens of thousands of clones, with around 90% occurring only once. The TCR comes from a human donor in a cohort sampled during active COVID-19. Material for sequencing was peripheral blood.

CDR3 DNA sequence: TGTGCCAGCGGAAAAACAGGACTACAAGAGACCCAGTACTTC. Its translation: CASGKTGLQETQYF. The chain has TRBV9 and TRBJ2-5; possibly TRBD2 for D (6 bases). The CDR3 runs 14 residues. Germline CDR1 is SGDLS and CDR2 is YYNGEE. V lost 7 bases and J lost 2, with 15 bases in between.